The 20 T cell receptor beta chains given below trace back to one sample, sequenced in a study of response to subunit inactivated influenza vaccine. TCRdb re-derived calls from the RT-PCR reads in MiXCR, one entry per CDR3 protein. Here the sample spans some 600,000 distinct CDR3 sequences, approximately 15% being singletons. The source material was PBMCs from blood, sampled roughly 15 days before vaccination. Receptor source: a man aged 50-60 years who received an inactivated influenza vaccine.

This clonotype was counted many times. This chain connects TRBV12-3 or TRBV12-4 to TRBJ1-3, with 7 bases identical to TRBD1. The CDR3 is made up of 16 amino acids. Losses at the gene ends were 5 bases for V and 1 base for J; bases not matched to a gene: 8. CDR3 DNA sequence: TGTGCCAGCAGTCCCGGGACAGTCCGGTCTGGAAACACCATATATTTT. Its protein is CASSPGTVRSGNTIYF.

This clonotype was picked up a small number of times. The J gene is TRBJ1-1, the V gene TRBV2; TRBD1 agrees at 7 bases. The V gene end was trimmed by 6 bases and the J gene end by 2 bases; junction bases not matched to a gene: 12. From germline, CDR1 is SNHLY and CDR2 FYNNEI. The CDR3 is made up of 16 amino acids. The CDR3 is CASSVGGRGLNTEAFF. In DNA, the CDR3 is TGTGCCAGCAGCGTAGGGGGCCGGGGGCTTAACACTGAAGCTTTCTTT.

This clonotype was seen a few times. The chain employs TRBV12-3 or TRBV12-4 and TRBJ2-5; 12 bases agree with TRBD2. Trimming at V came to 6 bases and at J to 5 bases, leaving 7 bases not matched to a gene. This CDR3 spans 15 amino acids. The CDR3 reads CASRPTSGSSETQYF. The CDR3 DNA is TGTGCCAGCAGACCGACTAGCGGGAGTTCGGAGACCCAGTACTTC.

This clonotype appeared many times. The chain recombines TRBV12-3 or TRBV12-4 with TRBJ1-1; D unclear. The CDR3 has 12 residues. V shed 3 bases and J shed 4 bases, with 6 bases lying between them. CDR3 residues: CASSLLGTEAFF. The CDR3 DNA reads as TGTGCCAGCAGTTTGTTGGGCACTGAAGCTTTCTTT.

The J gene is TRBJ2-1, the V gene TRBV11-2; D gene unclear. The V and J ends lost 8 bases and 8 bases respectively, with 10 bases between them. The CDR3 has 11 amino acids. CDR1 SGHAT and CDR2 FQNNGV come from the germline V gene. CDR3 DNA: TGTGCCAGCGCTATTTCGTATGAGCAGTTCTTC. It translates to CASAISYEQFF.

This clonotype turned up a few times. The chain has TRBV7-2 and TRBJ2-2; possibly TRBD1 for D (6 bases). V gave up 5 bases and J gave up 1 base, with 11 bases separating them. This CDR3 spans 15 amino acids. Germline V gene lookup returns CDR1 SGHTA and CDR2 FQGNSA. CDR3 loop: CASSAQGRNTGELFF. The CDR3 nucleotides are TGTGCCAGCAGCGCACAGGGCCGGAACACCGGGGAGCTGTTTTTT.

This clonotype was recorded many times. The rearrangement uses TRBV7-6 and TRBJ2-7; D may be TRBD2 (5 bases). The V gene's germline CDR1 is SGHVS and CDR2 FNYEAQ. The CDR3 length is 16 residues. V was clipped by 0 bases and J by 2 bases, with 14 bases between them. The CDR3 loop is CASSLALSGNPYEQYF. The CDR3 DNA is TGTGCCAGCAGCTTAGCGCTAAGCGGAAATCCCTACGAGCAGTACTTC.

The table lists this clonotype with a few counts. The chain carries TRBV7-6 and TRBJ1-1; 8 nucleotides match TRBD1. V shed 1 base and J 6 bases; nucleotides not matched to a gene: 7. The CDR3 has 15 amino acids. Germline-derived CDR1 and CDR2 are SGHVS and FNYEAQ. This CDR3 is CASSLGAGGVSEAFF. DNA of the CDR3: TGTGCCAGCAGCTTAGGGGCAGGGGGCGTCTCTGAAGCTTTCTTT.

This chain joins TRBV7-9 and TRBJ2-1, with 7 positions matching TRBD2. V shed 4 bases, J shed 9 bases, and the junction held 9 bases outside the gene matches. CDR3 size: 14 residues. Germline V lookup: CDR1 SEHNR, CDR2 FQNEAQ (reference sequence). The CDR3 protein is CASSSVSGGGEQFF. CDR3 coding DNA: TGTGCCAGCAGCTCGGTGAGCGGCGGGGGTGAGCAGTTCTTC.

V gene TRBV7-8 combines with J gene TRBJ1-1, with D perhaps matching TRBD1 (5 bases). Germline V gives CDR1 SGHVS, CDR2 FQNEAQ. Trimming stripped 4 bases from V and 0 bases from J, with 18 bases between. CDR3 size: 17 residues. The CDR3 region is CASSSKFGGDMNTEAFF. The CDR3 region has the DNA TGTGCCAGCAGCTCGAAATTCGGGGGGGATATGAACACTGAAGCTTTCTTT.

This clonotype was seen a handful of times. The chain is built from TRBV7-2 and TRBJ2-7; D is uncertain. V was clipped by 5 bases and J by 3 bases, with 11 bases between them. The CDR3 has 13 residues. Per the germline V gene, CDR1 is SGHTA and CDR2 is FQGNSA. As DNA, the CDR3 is TGTGCCAGCAGCCCGGCCCACCGCTACGAGCAGTACTTC. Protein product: CASSPAHRYEQYF.

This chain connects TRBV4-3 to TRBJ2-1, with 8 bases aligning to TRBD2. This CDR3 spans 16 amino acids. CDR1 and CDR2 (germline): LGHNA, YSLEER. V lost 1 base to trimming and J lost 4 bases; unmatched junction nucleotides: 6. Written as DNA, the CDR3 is TGCGCCAGCAGCCAAGGAACAGCGGGGGCGTACAATGAGCAGTTCTTC. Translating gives CASSQGTAGAYNEQFF.

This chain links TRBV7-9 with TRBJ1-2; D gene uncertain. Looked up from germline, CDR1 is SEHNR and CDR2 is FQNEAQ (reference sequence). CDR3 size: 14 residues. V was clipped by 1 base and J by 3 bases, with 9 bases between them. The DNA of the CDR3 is TGTGCCAGCAGCTTAGGTGGTAGACACTATGGCTACACCTTC. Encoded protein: CASSLGGRHYGYTF.

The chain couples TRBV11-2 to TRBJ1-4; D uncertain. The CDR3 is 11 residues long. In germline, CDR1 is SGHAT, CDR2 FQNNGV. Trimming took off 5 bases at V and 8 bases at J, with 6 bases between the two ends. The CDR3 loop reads CASSEGEKLFF. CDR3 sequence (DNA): TGTGCCAGCAGCGAAGGGGAAAAACTGTTTTTT.

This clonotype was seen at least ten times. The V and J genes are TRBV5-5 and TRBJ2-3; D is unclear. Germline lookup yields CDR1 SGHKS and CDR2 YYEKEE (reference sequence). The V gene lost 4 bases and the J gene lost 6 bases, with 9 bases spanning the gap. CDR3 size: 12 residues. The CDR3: CASSRDGDTQYF. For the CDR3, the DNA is TGTGCCAGCAGCCGAGACGGGGATACGCAGTATTTT.

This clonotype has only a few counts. The CDR3 nucleotides are TGCGCCAGCAGCCAAGAATGGCGGAACACTGAAGCTTTCTTT. It specifies CASSQEWRNTEAFF. The chain employs TRBV4-1 and TRBJ1-1; D is unclear. This CDR3 has 14 amino acids. V lost 0 bases to trimming and J lost 1 base, with 6 bases between them. Germline CDR1 is MGHRA and CDR2 is YSYEKL.

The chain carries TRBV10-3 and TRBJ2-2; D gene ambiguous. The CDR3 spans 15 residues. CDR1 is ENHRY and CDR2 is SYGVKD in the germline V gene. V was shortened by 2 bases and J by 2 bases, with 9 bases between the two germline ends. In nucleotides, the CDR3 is TGTGCCATCAGTGAGAGCCTAACAAACACCGGGGAGCTGTTTTTT. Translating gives CAISESLTNTGELFF.

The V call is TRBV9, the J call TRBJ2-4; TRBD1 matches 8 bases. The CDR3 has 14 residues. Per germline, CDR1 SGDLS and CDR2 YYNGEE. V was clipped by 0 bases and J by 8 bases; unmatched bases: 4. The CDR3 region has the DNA TGTGCCAGCAGCGTAGCTAACAGGGGGGACATTCAGTACTTC. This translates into CASSVANRGDIQYF.

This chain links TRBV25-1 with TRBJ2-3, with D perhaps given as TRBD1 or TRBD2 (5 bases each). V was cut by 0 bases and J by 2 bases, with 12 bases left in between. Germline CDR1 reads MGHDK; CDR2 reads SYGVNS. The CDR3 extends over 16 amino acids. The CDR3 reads CASSEYIGTTTDTQYF. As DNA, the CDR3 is TGTGCCAGCAGTGAATATATAGGGACCACCACAGATACGCAGTATTTT. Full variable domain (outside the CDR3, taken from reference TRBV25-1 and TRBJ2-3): EADIYQTPRYLVIGTGKKITLECSQTMGHDKMYWYQQDPGMELHLIHYSYGVNSTEKGDLSSESTVSRIRTEHFPLTLESARPSHTSQYLCASSEYIGTTTDTQYFGPGTRLTVL.

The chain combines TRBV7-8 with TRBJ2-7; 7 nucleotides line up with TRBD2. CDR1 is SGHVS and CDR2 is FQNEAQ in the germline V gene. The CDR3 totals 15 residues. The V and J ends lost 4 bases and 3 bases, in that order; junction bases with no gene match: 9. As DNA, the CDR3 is TGTGCCAGCAGCTACGCCTCGACTAGCTTCTACGAGCAGTACTTC. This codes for CASSYASTSFYEQYF.